This TCR beta chain appears in the sequencing data of a study of CD8+CD57+ T cells in acquired aplastic anemia. With V trimmed by 6 bases and J by 8 bases, 9 bases remained unmatched. Germline loops: CDR1 DFQATT, CDR2 SNEGSKA (reference sequence). The length of the CDR3 is 13 residues. CD8+CD57+ cell expansion had been shown by flow cytometry in patients chosen for sequencing. Overall study results and limits: No significant difference in CD8+ Simpson's diversity was found between patients and controls.

Profiling that covered TCR beta VDJ and CDR3 relied on genomic DNA as its template. TCRdb passed the reads through MiXCR, listing each CDR3 protein once. The sample has 150,000 to 200,000 distinct CDR3 sequences, around 50% seen once; the top ten hold about an eighth. With respect to this clonotype: As yet, its antigen is unknown.

The source material was sorted CD4+, CD8+, or CD8+CD57+ T cells (not recorded which) from PBMCs. The TCR originated in a human donor with aplastic anemia. V gene TRBV20-1 combines with J gene TRBJ1-4, with 7 bases identical to TRBD1. CDR3 amino acids: CSAEGASGEKLFF. In nucleotides, the CDR3 is TGCAGTGCCGAGGGGGCTTCGGGAGAAAAACTGTTTTTT.